This T cell receptor beta chain was identified in a study of blood T cell repertoires in COVID-19. Study details: Samples taken during acute and convalescent COVID-19 were collected in the United States, Italy and Spain. Nucleic acid was either cDNA or gDNA, and it came from T cells, B-cell-depleted T cells, or PBMCs.

V lost 4 bases to trimming and J lost 3 bases; unmatched junction nucleotides: 3. Looked up from germline, CDR1 is SGHRS and CDR2 is YFSETQ. This CDR3 has 14 residues. In the authors' workflow: From reference gene primer amplification, estimates of nucleated cell counts were derived. TCRdb keeps only in-frame clones here, not all; method: immunoSEQ multiplex PCR. V, J and clone size are taken as reported in that table, and D and trimming were inferred from the DNA itself. Among 140,000 or so clones listed, 70% to 90% were seen once. A note on this clone: Other nucleotide sequences from this sample produce the same CDR3.

This sequence joins TRBV5-1 and TRBJ1-1; 10 bases line up with TRBD1. This TCR derives from a woman of 80 years or more with acute or convalescent COVID-19. The sample comprised peripheral blood. The CDR3 sequence: CASSLDRGDTEAFF. DNA for the CDR3: TGCGCCAGCAGCCTGGACAGGGGGGACACTGAAGCTTTCTTT.